These T cell receptor beta chains were read from a single sample in a study of blood T cell repertoires in COVID-19. Measured with immunoSEQ multiplex PCR; TCRdb has only the in-frame clones, and not every one. Here the sample spans 150,000 or so clones, over 75% being singletons. The sequencing input was peripheral blood. Receptors originate from a man aged 18 to 30 with COVID-19, enrolled during active disease. The CDR3 runs from the conserved cysteine through the conserved F or W. The order of the fields is V gene, D gene, J gene, CDR3 length, clone size, CDR3 protein, CDR3 DNA. The D gene is left open where the match is weak. For some rows the clone size is stated as once, few or many, or as a class when expanded; others skip it.

TRBV28,.,TRBJ1-4,11,.,CASSPGAELFF,TGTGCCAGCAGCCCCGGAGCGGAACTGTTTTTT
TRBV4-1,TRBD1,TRBJ1-2,15,.,CASSHRQGAFYGYTF,TGCGCCAGCAGCCATCGACAGGGGGCATTCTATGGCTACACCTTC
TRBV19,.,TRBJ2-5,15,.,CASSTPGTLQETQYF,TGTGCCAGTAGTACCCCCGGGACACTCCAAGAGACCCAGTACTTC
TRBV7-9,.,TRBJ1-1,15,.,CASSPPQGMNTEAFF,TGTGCCAGCAGCCCACCCCAGGGGATGAACACTGAAGCTTTCTTT
TRBV28,.,TRBJ1-1,13,once,CASTRWRDTEAFF,TGTGCCAGCACGAGGTGGAGGGACACTGAAGCTTTCTTT
TRBV6-6,.,TRBJ1-3,15,.,CASSYSGVKWDTIYF,TGTGCCAGCAGTTACTCCGGGGTTAAGTGGGACACCATATATTTT
TRBV29-1,.,TRBJ2-1,16,once,CSVAGGWTVSYNEQFF,TGCAGCGTTGCCGGTGGCTGGACAGTTTCCTACAATGAGCAGTTCTTC
TRBV10-3,TRBD2,TRBJ2-7,18,.,CAISKAGTSGREGVGQYF,TGTGCCATCAGTAAAGCCGGGACTAGCGGGAGAGAGGGGGTCGGGCAGTACTTC
TRBV19,.,TRBJ1-5,13,few,CASTPGPGQPQHF,TGTGCCAGTACCCCTGGTCCCGGTCAGCCCCAGCATTTT
TRBV27,TRBD2,TRBJ2-7,15,.,CASSPRGLGTYEQYF,TGTGCCAGCAGTCCCCGGGGACTAGGTACCTACGAGCAGTACTTC
TRBV11-1,.,TRBJ1-1,12,.,CASSYRVPEAFF,TGTGCCAGCAGCTACAGGGTTCCTGAAGCTTTCTTT
TRBV4-3,.,TRBJ2-7,13,.,CASSQDIPYEQYF,TGCGCCAGCAGCCAAGACATCCCCTACGAGCAGTACTTC
TRBV6-5,.,TRBJ2-3,11,.,CASGGTDTQYF,TGTGCCAGCGGGGGGACAGATACGCAGTATTTT
TRBV11-3,TRBD1,TRBJ1-1,14,.,CASSLQGADTEAFF,TGTGCCAGCAGCCTACAGGGGGCCGACACTGAAGCTTTCTTT
TRBV19,TRBD1,TRBJ2-5,12,.,CASGTGGETQYF,TGTGCCAGCGGGACAGGGGGGGAGACCCAGTACTTC
TRBV27,.,TRBJ1-5,15,.,CASTPNPGYNQPQHF,TGTGCCAGCACCCCAAATCCGGGATACAATCAGCCCCAGCATTTT
TRBV28,.,TRBJ1-4,14,.,CASSSYPRGEKLLF,TGTGCCAGCAGTTCATACCCAAGGGGTGAAAAACTGCTTTTT
TRBV5-1,.,TRBJ1-4,14,.,CASSIDGTTEKLLF,TGCGCCAGCAGCATAGACGGGACAACAGAAAAACTGCTTTTT
TRBV24-1,.,TRBJ2-7,15,few,CATSDFGTGSYEQYF,TGTGCCACCAGTGATTTCGGGACTGGCTCCTACGAGCAGTACTTC
TRBV11-2,.,TRBJ2-7,15,.,CASRISFRGEYEQYF,TGTGCCAGCAGGATCAGCTTCAGGGGGGAATACGAGCAGTACTTC
TRBV11-2,.,TRBJ2-7,15,.,CASSFSRDSSYEQYF,TGTGCCAGCAGCTTTTCCCGGGATAGCTCCTACGAGCAGTACTTC
TRBV2,TRBD2,TRBJ2-2,15,.,CASSEYLAGIGELFF,TGTGCCAGCAGTGAATACCTAGCGGGAATCGGGGAGCTGTTTTTT
TRBV14,.,TRBJ2-7,13,.,CASSPYLAHEQYF,TGTGCCAGCAGCCCATACCTAGCCCACGAGCAGTACTTC
TRBV6-2/TRBV6-3,.,TRBJ2-1,13,.,CASSYQGINEQFF,TGTGCCAGCAGTTACCAGGGAATAAATGAGCAGTTCTTC
TRBV7-2,.,TRBJ2-7,14,.,CASSQAYTSYEQYF,TGTGCCAGCAGCCAAGCGTACACCTCCTACGAGCAGTACTTC
TRBV9,TRBD1,TRBJ1-1,17,.,CASSAPPERDRGTEAFF,TGTGCCAGCAGCGCACCTCCTGAGCGGGACAGGGGCACTGAAGCTTTCTTT
TRBV4-3,TRBD2,TRBJ2-3,20,.,CASSQGWFETSGSSTDTQYF,TGCGCCAGCAGCCAAGGTTGGTTTGAGACTAGCGGGTCTAGCACAGATACGCAGTATTTT
TRBV7-8,.,TRBJ2-2,14,.,CASSLAPGSGELFF,TGTGCCAGCAGCTTAGCTCCGGGGTCCGGGGAGCTGTTTTTT
TRBV7-9,.,TRBJ1-1,13,.,CASRLGGATEAFF,TGTGCCAGCAGATTGGGAGGGGCGACTGAAGCTTTCTTT
TRBV25-1,TRBD1,TRBJ2-1,15,.,CASSPLGQGVNEQFF,TGTGCCAGCAGCCCCTTGGGGCAGGGGGTAAATGAGCAGTTCTTC
TRBV9,.,TRBJ2-2,12,.,CASRVGTGELFF,TGTGCCAGCAGGGTCGGGACCGGGGAGCTGTTTTTT
TRBV19,.,TRBJ1-4,15,.,CASSIGGQINEKLLF,TGTGCCAGTAGTATCGGAGGACAGATTAATGAAAAACTGCTTTTT
TRBV7-9,.,TRBJ2-7,12,.,CASSGGSYEQYF,TGTGCCAGCAGCGGAGGCTCCTACGAGCAGTACTTC
TRBV5-1,TRBD2,TRBJ2-5,16,.,CASSSNSGRDEETQYF,TGCGCCAGCAGCTCAAATAGCGGGAGGGACGAAGAGACCCAGTACTTC
TRBV4-3,.,TRBJ2-1,16,.,CASSQDRFSSYNEQFF,TGCGCCAGCAGCCAAGATCGGTTTAGCTCCTACAATGAGCAGTTCTTC
TRBV7-6,.,TRBJ2-7,14,once,CASLGGSYYYEQYF,TGTGCCAGCTTGGGGGGATCCTACTACTACGAGCAGTACTTC
TRBV19,TRBD1,TRBJ1-5,15,.,CASSRDRDGNQPQHF,TGTGCCAGTAGTAGGGACAGGGATGGCAATCAGCCCCAGCATTTT
TRBV19,.,TRBJ2-7,14,.,CASSIQGGSYEQYF,TGTGCCAGTAGTATCCAGGGGGGTTCCTACGAGCAGTACTTC
TRBV6-5,TRBD1,TRBJ1-2,14,.,CASSYRDRSNGYTF,TGTGCCAGCAGTTACCGGGACAGATCTAATGGCTACACCTTC
TRBV7-9,.,TRBJ1-1,14,.,CASSSQSGNTEAFF,TGTGCCAGCAGCTCCCAAAGCGGGAACACTGAAGCTTTCTTT
TRBV11-2,TRBD1,TRBJ2-3,17,.,CASSLGTGGSSTDTQYF,TGTGCCAGCAGCTTAGGAACAGGGGGCTCTAGCACAGATACGCAGTATTTT
TRBV28,TRBD2,TRBJ2-7,16,.,CASSAAGLAGGGEQYF,TGTGCCAGCAGTGCCGCAGGACTAGCGGGAGGGGGCGAGCAGTACTTC
TRBV5-8,.,TRBJ1-1,11,.,CASQGYTEAFF,TGTGCCAGCCAGGGTTACACTGAAGCTTTCTTT
TRBV5-1,TRBD1,TRBJ2-6,17,.,CASSARTGRSGANVLTF,TGCGCCAGCAGCGCAAGGACAGGGCGCTCTGGGGCCAACGTCCTGACTTTC
TRBV7-2,.,TRBJ2-5,15,.,CASSLATARRETQYF,TGTGCCAGCAGCTTAGCCACAGCCCGGCGAGAGACCCAGTACTTC
TRBV30,.,TRBJ1-4,16,.,CAWSVPRQPTNEKLFF,TGTGCCTGGAGTGTACCCAGGCAGCCAACTAATGAAAAACTGTTTTTT
TRBV18,TRBD1,TRBJ2-3,15,.,CASSAGTGDLDTQYF,TGTGCCAGCTCAGCCGGGACAGGGGATTTAGATACGCAGTATTTT
TRBV19,TRBD1,TRBJ2-5,14,.,CASSMGQGAQTQYF,TGTGCCAGTAGTATGGGTCAGGGGGCCCAGACCCAGTACTTC
TRBV7-7,TRBD2,TRBJ2-5,18,few,CASSLDGGLAGEQETQYF,TGTGCCAGCAGCTTAGATGGGGGACTAGCGGGTGAGCAAGAGACCCAGTACTTC
TRBV11-3,TRBD2,TRBJ2-2,17,.,CASSLVPSGSDTGELFF,TGTGCCAGCAGCTTAGTACCTAGCGGGAGCGACACCGGGGAGCTGTTTTTT
TRBV5-5,TRBD1,TRBJ2-4,15,.,CASSWTGGQLNIQYF,TGTGCCAGCAGCTGGACAGGGGGCCAATTAAACATTCAGTACTTC
TRBV3-1/TRBV3-2,TRBD2,TRBJ2-1,16,few,CASSRSPGTSGNEQFF,TGTGCCAGCAGCCGCTCTCCCGGGACTAGCGGAAATGAGCAGTTCTTC
TRBV28,TRBD1,TRBJ1-2,13,.,CASSSGTEIGYTF,TGTGCCAGCAGTTCCGGGACAGAAATCGGCTACACCTTC
TRBV28,TRBD2,TRBJ2-3,18,.,CASSPIPNLAASTDTQYF,TGTGCCAGCAGCCCCATCCCAAACCTAGCGGCGAGCACAGATACGCAGTATTTT
TRBV5-1,.,TRBJ2-1,16,.,CASSLDQLLYGNEQFF,TGCGCCAGCAGCTTGGATCAGTTACTATACGGCAATGAGCAGTTCTTC
TRBV4-3,.,TRBJ2-1,15,.,CASSQDSASYNEQFF,TGCGCCAGCAGCCAAGATTCTGCGTCCTACAATGAGCAGTTCTTC
TRBV4-1,.,TRBJ2-5,15,.,CASSQGGGVQETQYF,TGCGCCAGCAGCCAAGGTGGCGGGGTCCAGGAGACCCAGTACTTC
TRBV5-1,TRBD2,TRBJ2-7,15,.,CASSPSTSGPYEQYF,TGCGCCAGCAGCCCTTCGACTAGCGGACCCTACGAGCAGTACTTC